Listed here are 14 T cell receptor beta chains from one sample, sequenced in a study of T cell changes during pregnancy in multiple sclerosis. TCRdb keeps only in-frame clones here, not all; method: immunoSEQ multiplex PCR. The sample consists of 65,000 to 95,000 clones, approximately 89% of them appearing once. The sequencing here drew on peripheral blood, taken before pregnancy. The receptor source for this set is a female donor with multiple sclerosis, enrolled in a pregnancy study.

The V and J genes are TRBV6-6 and TRBJ2-3, with 7 bases matching TRBD2. CDR1 is MNHNY, CDR2 SVGAGI, per germline (reference sequence). The CDR3 totals 15 residues. J lost 1 base, V lost 2 bases, and 3 bases had no gene match. The CDR3 DNA reads TGTGCCAGCAGTTACGGGACTACCCGCACAGATACGCAGTATTTT. This codes for CASSYGTTRTDTQYF.

The chain has TRBV7-6 and TRBJ2-6; D is perhaps TRBD1 (6 bases). The CDR3 is made up of 14 amino acids. Per germline, CDR1 SGHVS and CDR2 FNYEAQ. The germline V and J ends were trimmed by 5 bases and 3 bases, with 8 bases remaining between them. The CDR3 DNA follows: TGTGCCAGCAGCCCAGGGGATGGGGCCAACGTCCTGACTTTC. It is translated as CASSPGDGANVLTF. Filled out from reference TRBV7-6 and TRBJ2-6, the complete variable domain reads GAGVSQSPRYKVTKRGQDVALRCDPISGHVSLYWYRQALGQGPEFLTYFNYEAQQDKSGLPNDRFSAERPEGSISTLTIQRTEQRDSAMYRCASSPGDGANVLTFGAGSRLTVL.

The gene calls are TRBV6-1 and TRBJ2-1; 9 nucleotides line up with TRBD1. V gave up 6 bases and J gave up 2 bases; unmatched junction bases: 5. The V gene's germline CDR1 is MNHNS and CDR2 SASEGT. This CDR3 is built from 15 residues. The CDR3 DNA reads as TGTGCCAGCAGAGACGGGACAGGGCCCTACAATGAGCAGTTCTTC. This sequence encodes CASRDGTGPYNEQFF.

The chain has TRBV7-2 and TRBJ2-1; possible D gene TRBD2, 5 bases. V gave up 5 bases and J gave up 9 bases, with 26 bases separating them. Germline V lookup: CDR1 SGHTA, CDR2 FQGNSA. This CDR3 has 17 residues. CDR3 nucleotide sequence: TGTGCCAGCAGCGCCCACCGCCGACTATCGGTATCGACTGAGCAGTTCTTC. This gives the protein CASSAHRRLSVSTEQFF.

This clone has just one count. The rearrangement uses TRBV5-4 and TRBJ2-3; perhaps TRBD1 as D (5 bases). The germline V gene encodes CDR1 SGHNT and CDR2 YYREEE (reference sequence). The CDR3 is 15 amino acids. V was clipped by 1 base and J by 6 bases, with 15 bases between them. Here the CDR3 DNA reads TGTGCCAGCAGCTTGTTGGGCCAGGGCTGGGATACGCAGTATTTT. This sequence encodes CASSLLGQGWDTQYF. Full variable domain (rest looked up from reference TRBV5-4 and TRBJ2-3): ETGVTQSPTHLIKTRGQQVTLRCSSQSGHNTVSWYQQALGQGPQFIFQYYREEENGRGNFPPRFSGLQFPNYSSELNVNALELDDSALYLCASSLLGQGWDTQYFGPGTRLTVL.

The chain is built from TRBV6-5 and TRBJ1-1; no clear D gene. Germline CDR1 and CDR2: MNHEY and SVGAGI. Trimming pared 0 bases from V and 6 bases from J, leaving 17 bases between. The CDR3 runs to 16 residues. CDR3 residues: CASSYSGRLVRAEAFF. CDR3 nucleotide sequence: TGTGCCAGCAGTTACTCTGGGAGGTTAGTGAGGGCTGAAGCTTTCTTT.

V gene TRBV27 combines with J gene TRBJ2-2; TRBD1 aligns across 8 bases. The CDR3 covers 16 residues. The germline gives CDR1 MNHEY, CDR2 SMNVEV (reference sequence). Trimming took 5 bases from V and 0 from J; bases not matched to a gene: 5. The DNA of the CDR3 is TGTGCCAGCAGTAGCCCAGGGGGCACGAACACCGGGGAGCTGTTTTTT. Translation: CASSSPGGTNTGELFF.

The chain recombines TRBV7-8 with TRBJ2-3; 12 nucleotides line up with TRBD2. The germline V gene has CDR1 SGHVS and CDR2 FQNEAQ. After removal of 7 bases from V and 3 bases from J, the junction contained 8 bases not matched to a gene. CDR3 size: 16 residues. The CDR3 DNA sequence: TGTGCCAGCAAACTAGCGGGGGGTCTCCAAACAGATACGCAGTATTTT. This sequence encodes CASKLAGGLQTDTQYF.

The CDR3 sequence is CASSLQGFFNYGYTF. The CDR3 DNA reads TGTGCCAGCAGTTTACAGGGGTTCTTTAACTATGGCTACACCTTC. The chain couples TRBV28 to TRBJ1-2; a possible D gene is TRBD1 (6 bases). The CDR3 has 15 residues. Germline-derived CDR1 and CDR2 are MDHEN and SYDVKM. Deletions cut 2 bases from V and 1 base from J, with 11 bases between.

The rearrangement joins TRBV29-1 to TRBJ2-7, with D possibly matching TRBD2 (5 bases). CDR1 and CDR2 from the germline V gene are SQVTM and ANQGSEA. Trimming removed 7 bases from V and 11 bases from J, with 18 bases in between. This CDR3 contains 11 residues. CDR3 sequence reads: CSGRLDSSEYF. DNA of the CDR3: TGCAGCGGACGCCTGGACTCGTCAGAGTACTTC.

This clone was found many times. The rearrangement uses TRBV2 and TRBJ1-1; D remains unclear. The CDR3 is made up of 10 amino acids. The ends were cut back, 8 bases at V and 10 bases at J, with 11 bases in the middle. Germline V CDR1 and CDR2: SNHLY, FYNNEI. CDR3 nucleotides: TGTGCCAGCGATAATGGGAGAGCTTTCTTT. Translation gives CASDNGRAFF.

The chain couples TRBV19 to TRBJ2-7, with 7 bases aligning to TRBD2. J was trimmed by 2 bases and V by 4 bases; bases with no gene match: 8. Per germline, CDR1 LNHDA and CDR2 SQIVND (reference sequence). The CDR3 has 15 amino acids. CDR3 residues: CASSKGRGIPYEQYF. Here the CDR3 DNA reads TGTGCCAGTAGTAAGGGGCGGGGGATTCCCTACGAGCAGTACTTC.

The rearrangement joins TRBV27 to TRBJ2-2; 7 nucleotides align to TRBD1. This CDR3 has 15 residues. Looked up from germline, CDR1 is MNHEY and CDR2 is SMNVEV (reference sequence). After removal of 6 bases from V and 6 bases from J, the junction contained 10 bases not matched to a gene. CDR3 protein: CASRRTGAWSGELFF. CDR3 DNA: TGTGCCAGCAGACGGACAGGTGCTTGGTCCGGGGAGCTGTTTTTT.

CDR3 residues: CASSLRLAASYNEQFF. DNA for the CDR3: TGTGCCAGCAGCTTAAGGCTAGCCGCTTCCTACAATGAGCAGTTCTTC. The chain carries TRBV11-2 and TRBJ2-1; a possible D gene is TRBD2 (5 bases). The CDR3 runs to 16 residues. Trimming cost V 2 bases and J 1 base, with 12 bases left between them. Per the germline V gene, CDR1 is SGHAT and CDR2 is FQNNGV.